This paragraph covers one TCR beta chain sequence. It lacks a known antigen. No much larger clone is present one base from it, and per-base qualities are unavailable. The CDR1 and CDR2 encoded by the germline V gene (reference sequence) are GTSNPN and SVGIG. Including cysteine and phenylalanine, the CDR3 has 11 amino acids. The only DNA kept is the CDR3, 33 bases in frame from the first base. Relative to germline, V is 3 bases shorter and J is 7 bases shorter, with 9 bases between their ends. The sample originates from a study of CD4 T cells in relation to SARS-CoV-2 and coronaviruses listed by TCRdb under 2021. Notes on the research overall: HLA restriction was mapped for shared crossreactive spike epitopes using patient-derived lymphoblastoid cell lines. The Adaptive Biotechnologies TCR-sequencing kit was used to sequence samples from three pre-COVID donors and the naive versus memory experiments, while other data came from Illumina-based sequencing. At the level of individual TCR clonotypes, the study evaluated whether memory CD4+ T cells crossreact between the spike proteins of SARS-CoV-2 and those of common cold coronaviruses. For other donors in the study, expansion assays were sequenced with a different, Illumina-based TCR-beta assay.

CD4+ T cells from unexposed donors were collected before the COVID-19 pandemic (2011-2018). Naive and memory CD4+ T cells were separated from cryopreserved PBMCs by CD4 enrichment followed by EasySep naive CD4+ T cell enrichment. Leukapheresis product for the unexposed donors was bought commercially. Ficoll-Paque PLUS gradient centrifugation was used to isolate PBMCs from either whole blood or leukapheresis product. The PBMCs went either fresh into the expansion assay or into cryopreservation at -140 degrees C. The QIAamp Micro DNA Kit was used to extract genomic DNA from the CD4+ T cells. DNA from uncultured naive and memory CD4+ T cells underwent immunoSEQ TCR-beta sequencing at deep resolution. The paper's processing steps were these. Preprocessing removed nonproductive sequences and CDR3s not starting with C, not ending with F or W, or shorter than 7 amino acids. Cultured and uncultured naive and memory CD4+ repertoires were searched for CDR3s previously identified as spike- and CEF-reactive. CDR3 homology was measured as pairwise Levenshtein distance, computed with the stringdist R package after trimming three terminal residues from each end. The table comes from immuneACCESS by way of TCRdb, which keeps in-frame sequences with V and J called. Part of the clones is missing from these tables; in studies checked, under half for an unresolved V gene and the rest for unknown reasons. V and J calls and clone size are given by that table; D and trimming were obtained from the DNA. The sample data list approximately 70,000 clones, and more than 80% of these were observed just once. Around 0.25% of the sample goes to the ten largest clones.

General conclusions and limits of the study: Small numbers of patients and of tested TCRs were a limitation of the study. Crossreactive clones showed significantly weaker SARS-CoV-2-driven expansion than monoreactive clones, consistent with antigenic imprinting. About 60% of donors had memory CD4+ clonotypes that crossrecognized SARS-CoV-2 and at least one common cold coronavirus spike. Naive versus memory sequencing indicated the assay detects memory recall responses rather than primary responses primed during culture. Crossreactivity analysis centred on spike protein, so crossreactivity against other viral proteins was not assessed. No donor contributed both pre-pandemic and post-infection samples, which limited tracing the source of pre-existing responses.

The rearrangement joined TRBV30 to TRBJ1-2; possibly the D gene is TRBD1, per 6 matching bases. This receptor was obtained from a human donor in good health. The sample taken for sequencing was naive CD4+ T cells from PBMCs. What this sample's cell subset or site label stands for: naive CD4+ T cells isolated by negative enrichment. The sequenced DNA is TGTGCCTGGAGGGGGGCTGGTGGCTACACCTTC. Its translation is CAWRGAGGYTF.